This T cell receptor (beta chain) is drawn from a study of shared clonotypes between healthy human individuals. Study-wide background: Donors, aged 18 to 49, were a couple of women and a few men.

Original handling: Junction-only immunoSEQ data arrived without quality scores, meaning filtering differed. The protocol was immunoSEQ multiplex PCR, while the TCRdb copy is restricted to in-frame clones and leaves out a portion. Clonal size and the V and J genes are those of that table, whereas D and trimming came from the DNA. In the table there are 2 million or so clones, approximately 95% of which are singletons. This CDR3 comprises 14 residues. Germline assignment: CDR1 LNHDA and CDR2 SQIVND (reference sequence). Between the trimmed V and J ends, which lost 3 bases and 1 base, there was a span of 10 bases.

The chain is built from TRBV19 and TRBJ2-7, with a weak D call TRBD1 (6 bases). Sequenced input: naive CD4+ T cells sorted from blood. Subset here: CD45RA+ positively selected. The origin of this receptor is a man aged 18 to 35 in good health. CDR3 in amino acids: CASSIQGWSYEQYF. For the CDR3, the DNA is TGTGCCAGTAGTATTCAGGGGTGGTCCTACGAGCAGTACTTC.